The 10 T cell receptor beta chains below all came from one sample that was sequenced in a study of vaccination effects on CD4 cells after COVID-19. These receptors' antigens are unknown. Only in-frame clones appear in the TCRdb table, and some are missing; sequencing was by immunoSEQ multiplex PCR. Counted here are 70,000 to 75,000 clones, roughly 78% occurring once; the ten biggest clones make up under 4.5%. In the ViraFEST assay, antigen-specific CD4+ clonotypes were identified by expansion after peptide-pool stimulation. Subsequent to 10 days of culture, CD4+ T cells were isolated. None of these healthy vaccinees had been infected with SARS-CoV-2 before vaccination. The source material was CD4+ T cells from PBMCs cultured with HCoV-OC43 spike peptides, sampled before COVID-19 vaccination. Subset noted: HCoV-OC43 spike overlapping peptide pool stimulation. These receptors came from a human donor who received a COVID-19 vaccine.

The V gene is TRBV2, the J gene TRBJ2-7; D might be TRBD1 (6 bases). With 6 bases removed from V and 9 bases from J, the gap between germline ends came to 12 bases. Germline V CDR1 and CDR2: SNHLY, FYNNEI. There are 11 residues in the CDR3. The chain's CDR3 is CASRIQGVQYV. The CDR3 region has the DNA TGTGCCAGCAGGATACAGGGAGTGCAGTACGTC.

The chain links TRBV6-5 to TRBJ1-6; D is ambiguous. The CDR3 sequence is 13 residues long. V was pared by 6 bases and J by 13 bases, with 16 bases between. Germline V lookup: CDR1 MNHEY, CDR2 SVGAGI. The CDR3 DNA reads as TGTGCCAGCAGCCAGGAATGGTCGAGGCCCCTCCACTTT. It yields the protein CASSQEWSRPLHF.

This clone appeared a few times. This chain uses TRBV5-5 with TRBJ2-2; D might be TRBD1 or TRBD2, each matching 5 bases. Germline values: CDR1 SGHKS, CDR2 YYEKEE (reference sequence). V was clipped by 6 bases and J by 1 base, with 13 bases between them. This CDR3 has 15 amino acids. CDR3 region: CASTDRGKNTGELFF. DNA for the CDR3: TGTGCCAGCACGGATCGGGGCAAGAACACCGGGGAGCTGTTTTTT.

This clone was seen only a few times. The chain carries TRBV5-1 and TRBJ2-1; TRBD2 agrees at 7 bases. Per the germline V gene, CDR1 is SGHRS and CDR2 is YFSETQ. This CDR3 region has 15 residues. With 0 bases clipped from V and 6 bases from J, the junction kept 6 bases outside the gene matches. DNA for the CDR3: TGCGCCAGCAGCTTGGAGGGAGGGTTGGTCAATGAGCAGTTCTTC. The encoded protein is CASSLEGGLVNEQFF.

The gene calls are TRBV3-1 (or the pseudogene TRBV3-2) and TRBJ2-5; 7 bases match TRBD1. Per the germline V gene, CDR1 is LGHDT and CDR2 is YNNKEL (reference sequence). The J segment lost 5 bases and the V segment lost 4 bases, leaving 7 bases of the junction unmatched. The CDR3 length is 14 residues. CDR3 in DNA: TGTGCCAGCAGCCCGAGACAGGGCTGGGAGACCCAGTACTTC. It specifies CASSPRQGWETQYF.

The rearrangement links TRBV9 to TRBJ1-1, with D perhaps TRBD1 (6 bases). This CDR3 has 18 amino acids. V was trimmed by 0 bases and J by 3 bases, leaving 21 bases between them. Germline assignment: CDR1 SGDLS and CDR2 YYNGEE. This chain's CDR3 is CASSVVDRPSRSDTEAFF. As DNA, the CDR3 is TGTGCCAGCAGCGTAGTCGACAGGCCGTCCCGGTCGGACACTGAAGCTTTCTTT.

This chain links TRBV24-1 with TRBJ2-2; 9 nucleotides line up with TRBD2. The germline V gene encodes CDR1 KGHDR and CDR2 SFDVKD. The V and J ends lost 4 bases and 7 bases, in that order; junction bases with no gene match: 15. The CDR3 is made up of 18 amino acids. The CDR3 loop is CATSESRRGGFVLGELFF. As DNA, the CDR3 is TGTGCCACCAGTGAGTCGAGGCGGGGGGGCTTTGTCCTCGGGGAGCTGTTTTTT.

This clone appeared a single time. This chain links TRBV4-1 with TRBJ1-1; D is ambiguous. The CDR3 is 16 amino acids. V lost 4 bases, J lost 4 bases, and 19 bases lay in between. Germline V gene sequence: CDR1 MGHRA, CDR2 YSYEKL. The CDR3 DNA follows: TGCGCCAGCAGCCCCCGGGTGGAGATTAAAGGCACTGAAGCTTTCTTT. Amino acids: CASSPRVEIKGTEAFF.

This clone came up a few times. J is TRBJ1-2 and V is TRBV20-1, with D possibly matching TRBD1 (5 bases). The CDR3 loop spans 11 amino acids. V shed 3 bases and J shed 4 bases, with 6 bases lying between them. CDR1 is DFQATT, CDR2 SNEGSKA, per germline (reference sequence). The CDR3 DNA is TGCAGTGCTAGGAGGGGCTATGGCTACACCTTC. Translation gives CSARRGYGYTF.

V gene TRBV5-4 combines with J gene TRBJ2-1; 11 positions match TRBD1. Germline V CDR1 and CDR2: SGHNT, YYREEE (reference sequence). The CDR3 runs to 15 residues. Trimming at V came to 4 bases and at J to 7 bases, leaving 7 bases not matched to a gene. The CDR3 spells CASSLGTGGLNEQFF. CDR3 bases: TGTGCCAGCAGCCTCGGGACAGGGGGGTTGAATGAGCAGTTCTTC.